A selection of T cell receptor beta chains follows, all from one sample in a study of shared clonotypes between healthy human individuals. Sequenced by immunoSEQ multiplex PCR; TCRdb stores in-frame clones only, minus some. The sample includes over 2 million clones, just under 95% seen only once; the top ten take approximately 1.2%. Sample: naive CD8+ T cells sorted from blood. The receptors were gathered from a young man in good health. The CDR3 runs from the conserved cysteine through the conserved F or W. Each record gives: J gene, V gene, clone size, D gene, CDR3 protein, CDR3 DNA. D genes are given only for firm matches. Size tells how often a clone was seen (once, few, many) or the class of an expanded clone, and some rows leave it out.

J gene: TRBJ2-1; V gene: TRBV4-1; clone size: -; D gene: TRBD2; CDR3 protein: CASSQDIAQGGLALNNEQFF; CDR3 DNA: TGCGCCAGCAGCCAAGATATCGCGCAGGGGGGACTAGCGCTAAACAATGAGCAGTTCTTC
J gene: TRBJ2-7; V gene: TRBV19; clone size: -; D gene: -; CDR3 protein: CASSISPASSYEQYF; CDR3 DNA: TGTGCCAGTAGTATTTCCCCTGCCAGCTCCTACGAGCAGTACTTC
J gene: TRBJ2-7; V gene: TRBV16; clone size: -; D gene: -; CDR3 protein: CASSQSGEEQYF; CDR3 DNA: TGTGCCAGCAGCCAATCCGGAGAGGAGCAGTACTTC
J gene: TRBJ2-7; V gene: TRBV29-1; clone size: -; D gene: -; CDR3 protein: CSVVPRETYEQYF; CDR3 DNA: TGCAGCGTTGTTCCTCGGGAGACTTACGAGCAGTACTTC
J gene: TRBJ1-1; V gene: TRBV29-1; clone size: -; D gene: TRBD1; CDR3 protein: CSVDWRDRGNTEAFF; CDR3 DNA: TGCAGCGTTGATTGGCGGGACAGGGGTAACACTGAAGCTTTCTTT
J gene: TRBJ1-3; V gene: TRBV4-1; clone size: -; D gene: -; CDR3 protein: CASSQGVRGNTIYF; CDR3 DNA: TGCGCCAGCAGCCAGGGGGTTCGCGGAAACACCATATATTTT
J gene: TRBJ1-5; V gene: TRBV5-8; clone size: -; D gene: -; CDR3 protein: CASSLEGRVGPQHF; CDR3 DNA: TGTGCCAGCAGCTTGGAGGGGCGAGTCGGGCCCCAGCATTTT
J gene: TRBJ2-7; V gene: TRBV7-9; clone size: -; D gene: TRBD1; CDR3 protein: CASSFPSGTGGVEQYF; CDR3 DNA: TGTGCCAGCAGCTTCCCTTCCGGGACAGGGGGGGTCGAGCAGTACTTC
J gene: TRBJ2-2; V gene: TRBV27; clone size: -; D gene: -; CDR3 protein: CASSFSDTGELFF; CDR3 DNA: TGTGCCAGCAGTTTCAGTGACACCGGGGAGCTGTTTTTT
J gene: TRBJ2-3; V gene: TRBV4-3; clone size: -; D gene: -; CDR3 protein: CASSQEDTDTDTQYF; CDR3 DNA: TGCGCCAGCAGCCAAGAGGACACAGACACAGATACGCAGTATTTT
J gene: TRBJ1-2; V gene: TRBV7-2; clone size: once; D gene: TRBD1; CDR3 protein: CATPGQNYGYTF; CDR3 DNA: TGTGCCACCCCGGGACAGAACTATGGCTACACCTTC
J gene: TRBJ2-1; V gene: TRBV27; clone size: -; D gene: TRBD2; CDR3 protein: CASSFGGGNEQFF; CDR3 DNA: TGTGCCAGCAGTTTTGGGGGGGGCAATGAGCAGTTCTTC
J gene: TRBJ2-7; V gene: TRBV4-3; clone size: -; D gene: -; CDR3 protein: CASSQDAGSPYEQYF; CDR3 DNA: TGCGCCAGCAGCCAAGACGCAGGGAGCCCCTACGAGCAGTACTTC
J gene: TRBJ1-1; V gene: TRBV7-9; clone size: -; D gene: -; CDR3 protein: CASSSQQMNTEAFF; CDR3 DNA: TGTGCCAGCAGCTCGCAGCAGATGAACACTGAAGCTTTCTTT
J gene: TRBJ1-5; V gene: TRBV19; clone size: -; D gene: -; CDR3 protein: CASWGFSNQPQHF; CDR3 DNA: TGTGCCAGTTGGGGGTTTAGCAATCAGCCCCAGCATTTT
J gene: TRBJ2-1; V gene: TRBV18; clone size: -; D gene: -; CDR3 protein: CASCRAVYNEQFF; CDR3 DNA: TGTGCCAGCTGCAGGGCTGTCTACAATGAGCAGTTCTTC
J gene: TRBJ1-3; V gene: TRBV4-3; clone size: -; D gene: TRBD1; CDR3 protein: CASSQDGSEDRAGNTIYF; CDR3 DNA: TGCGCCAGCAGCCAAGATGGATCGGAAGACAGGGCCGGAAACACCATATATTTT
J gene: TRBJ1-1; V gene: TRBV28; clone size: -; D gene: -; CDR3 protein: CASRIQGGDTEAFF; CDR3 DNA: TGTGCCAGCAGGATACAGGGAGGAGACACTGAAGCTTTCTTT
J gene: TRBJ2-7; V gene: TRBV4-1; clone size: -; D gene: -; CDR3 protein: CASSPGTSFYEQYF; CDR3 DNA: TGCGCCAGCAGCCCCGGGACATCGTTCTACGAGCAGTACTTC
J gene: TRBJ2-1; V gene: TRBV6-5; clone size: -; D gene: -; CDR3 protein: CASSYSAGANEQFF; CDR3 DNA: TGTGCCAGCAGTTACTCCGCAGGGGCCAATGAGCAGTTCTTC
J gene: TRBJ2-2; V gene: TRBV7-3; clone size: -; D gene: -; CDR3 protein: CASSPQGGSNTGELFF; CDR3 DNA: TGTGCCAGCAGCCCCCAGGGGGGGAGTAACACCGGGGAGCTGTTTTTT
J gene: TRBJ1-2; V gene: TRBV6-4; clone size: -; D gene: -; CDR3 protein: CASSLDGEGNYGYTF; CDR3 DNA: TGTGCCAGCAGTCTAGACGGGGAGGGAAACTATGGCTACACCTTC
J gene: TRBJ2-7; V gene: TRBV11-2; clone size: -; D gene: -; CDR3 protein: CASSSGSWFGEQYF; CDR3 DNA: TGTGCCAGCAGCTCGGGTTCTTGGTTTGGCGAGCAGTACTTC
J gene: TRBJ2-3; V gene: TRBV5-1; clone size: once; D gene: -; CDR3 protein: CASSPPGTDTQYF; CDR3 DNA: TGCGCCAGCAGCCCCCCCGGCACAGATACGCAGTATTTT
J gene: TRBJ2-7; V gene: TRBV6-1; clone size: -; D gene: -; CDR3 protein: CASNSHEQYF; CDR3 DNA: TGTGCCAGCAATTCCCACGAGCAGTACTTC